This TCR beta chain was sequenced for a study of T cell changes during pregnancy in multiple sclerosis (dated by TCRdb to between 2019 and 2020). Context from the whole study: In women with multiple sclerosis, the researchers looked at how the T cell repertoire shifted as pregnancy progressed.

On this clone itself: Its cognate antigen has yet to be identified. No clone much larger than this one lies a single base away; base qualities are absent.

V gives up 1 base and J gives up 1 base, and the segment between their germline ends measures 7 bases. CDR3 length: 14 amino acids, cysteine to phenylalanine. Of all the DNA, just the CDR3 is kept, 42 bases in frame from base 1. CDR1 SGHAT and CDR2 FQNNGV were looked up in the germline V gene. The protocol used for the library was the immunoSEQ multiplex PCR assay. The table was pulled from immuneACCESS by TCRdb, which kept in-frame rearrangements only. Such tables lose some clones; where checked, under half of the loss comes from unresolved V genes, and the rest has no known cause. In this sample the table shows approximately 73,000 clones, around 94% of which occur a single time. The top ten hold 0.21% of the sample.

The source was CD4+ T cells from peripheral blood mononuclear cells, collected before pregnancy. Recombination connected TRBV11-2 to TRBJ1-1, with no confidently assigned D gene. The sequence came from a female donor with multiple sclerosis, enrolled in a pregnancy study. The DNA sequence is TGTGCCAGCAGCTTAGTTGTAAAGAACACTGAAGCTTTCTTT. Its product reads: CASSLVVKNTEAFF.